This entry is about one T cell receptor beta chain. This clonotype was detected a few times. It lacks a known antigen. One base away there is no much larger clone; base qualities are not given. The germline V gene yields SGHVS for CDR1 and FNYEAQ for CDR2. Trimming costs V 2 bases and J 0 bases, and their ends lie 8 bases apart. The CDR3 numbers 14 residues from cysteine through phenylalanine. Only CDR3 DNA remains: 42 bases, in frame from the first base. This sample is part of a study of identical twins (dated by TCRdb to between 2015 and 2016). As for the study more broadly: The study deep-sequenced TCR alpha and beta repertoires from monozygotic twins, unrelated adults of various ages and cord blood to test whether fetal clonotypes persist. To rule out contamination, replicate twin experiments were performed at different times with different library preparation protocols. What the research found in general, with its limitations: In beta out-of-frame sequences, excess twin sharing was weaker, because having fewer shared sequences lowered the signal-to-noise ratio. Invariant T cells such as MAIT and iNKT could partly confound zero-insertion analyses, although diverse VJ usage argued against such confounding for most clonotypes. Compared with coincidental sharing between unrelated individuals, an excess of low generation-probability sequences was observed among out-of-frame TCR alpha sequences shared between twins. Abundant cord blood beta clonotypes had fewer insertions, young adult naive repertoires showed a similar but weaker trend, and memory repertoires showed no such trend. Because the same donors could not be followed over many years, the conclusions relied on cross-sectional statistical analysis. Recombination models systematically underestimated out-of-frame TCR alpha sharing in monozygotic twins but agreed with sharing between unrelated individuals.

All donors were healthy Caucasians. Three pairs of female monozygotic twins, all aged roughly 18 to 30 years, made up the twin cohort. The RNA used for TCR libraries was isolated from peripheral blood mononuclear cells. The receptor library was made with 5' RACE. The run used an Illumina HiSeq 2000. Template switching introduced a universal primer binding site; the final cDNA contained a unique molecular identifier, enabling accurate counting of TCR cDNA molecules. Specific primers in the conserved constant-segment region were used to synthesize first-strand cDNA for the TCR alpha and beta chains. To control for contamination, every cDNA library carried two barcodes: a SMART-Mk sample barcode plus Illumina barcodes. TruSeq adapter sequences, together with Illumina sample barcodes, were added in two successive PCR steps. TCR alpha and beta cDNA libraries were sequenced on the Illumina HiSeq platform with custom primers. In the source study's methods: Raw reads were processed with MiGEC to extract unique molecular identifiers, and MiXCR was used to determine CDR3 positions. Recombination models were inferred per individual with the repgenHMM and IGoR tools using an EM algorithm. Shared clonotypes were analyzed with the tcR package in R, and sharing was normalized by the product of cloneset sizes. To study raw recombination without the effects of thymic and clonal selection, out-of-frame nonproductive sequences were analyzed. TCRdb reran the public reads through fastp at Q25 and MiXCR, keeping productive beta chains. Rows merge per CDR3 protein into single entries with the most common DNA and genes. What appears here as the V and J calls and clone size reflects TCRdb's work, not the paper's. The sample table records 650,000 to 750,000 distinct CDR3 sequences; 21% of these occur just once. The ten largest clones add up to around 4.5% of the sample.

The same specimen was also included in a second study, on T cells expressing NK-cell markers. That second publication adds: Three sorted T-cell subsets (CD3+CD56+NKG2C+, CD3+CD56+NKG2C- and CD3+CD56-NKG2C+) from fewer than 10 donors had their TCR beta-chain repertoires profiled. Among the eight sequenced donors, seven were HCMV-seropositive and one was HCMV-seronegative. In several experiments an anti-gammadeltaTCR antibody was added to restrict sorting to alphabetaTCR-expressing T cells. In several donors, the dominant CD3+CD56+NKG2C+ clonotypes ranked among the top 10 CD8+ clonotypes, making up about 1.0-7.5% of CD8+ T cells. Those dominant clonotypes were again the most abundant among CD3+CD56-NKG2C+ cells in a handful of donors, at roughly 25-60.1%. It remained unclear whether the expanded NKG2C-expressing T cell clones were specific for HCMV antigens. The study sequenced eight donors, all healthy volunteers chosen at random: three men and five women. HCMV-specific IgG was detected in serum with a commercial ELISA kit to determine HCMV serostatus. For a handful of donors, bulk peripheral blood T-cell repertoires were additionally sequenced from unsorted PBMC. Reads were demultiplexed and grouped by UMI with MIGEC, and clonotypes were assembled and quantified with MiTCR. To exclude erroneous sequences, any TCR cDNA sequence not supported by at least two reads was discarded. Downstream repertoire analysis used the tcR package, and clonotypes were matched across fractions by CDR3 nucleotide sequence plus V segment. VDJmatch was used to annotate antigen specificity against VDJdb, with one amino acid substitution in CDR3 allowed.

Input material: PBMCs. In this chain, TRBV7-6 is recombined with TRBJ2-7; matching of 5 bases hints at TRBD1 as the D gene. The TCR originated in a woman under 30 in good health. CDR3 region: CASSLNQGSYEQYF. The base sequence is TGTGCCAGCAGCTTAAATCAGGGCTCCTACGAGCAGTACTTC.